Shown below are 19 T cell receptor beta chains from a single sample sequenced in a study of breast tumors, draining lymph nodes, adjacent tissues. The lymph nodes were axillary draining lymph nodes from breast cancer patients. A single record per CDR3 protein comes from TCRdb applying MiXCR to the multiplex PCR reads. The table shows under 250,000 distinct CDR3 sequences, with around 32% occurring only once. Sequenced input: axillary lymph node tissue. The receptors here all came from a female donor with breast cancer. Some clones in this sample may be carry-over from other donors' samples.

This clonotype has ten or more counts. V gene TRBV6-5 combines with J gene TRBJ2-2, with D perhaps TRBD2 (6 bases). The CDR3 contains 15 residues. CDR1 MNHEY and CDR2 SVGAGI come from the germline V gene. Trimming pared 6 bases from V and 3 bases from J, leaving 14 bases between. The CDR3 nucleotides are TGTGCCAGCAGCCCACTGGGGGGTTACACCGGGGAGCTGTTTTTT. Its protein is CASSPLGGYTGELFF.

This chain uses TRBV20-1 with TRBJ2-3, with a tentative D call TRBD2 (5 bases). Trimming removed 0 bases at V and 8 bases at J, with 12 bases between. The CDR3 covers 13 residues. Per germline, CDR1 DFQATT and CDR2 SNEGSKA (reference sequence). CDR3 protein: CSARDPAAGTQYF. In DNA form, the CDR3 reads TGCAGTGCTAGAGATCCGGCGGCGGGTACGCAGTATTTT.

In this sample, this clonotype turned up many times. The V and J genes are TRBV7-2 and TRBJ2-1; 9 nucleotides agree with TRBD1. CDR1 is SGHTA and CDR2 is FQGNSA in the germline V gene. CDR3 length equals 15 residues. J gave up 4 bases and V 1 base, and 2 bases lay outside the gene matches. The CDR3 loop is CASSLGGTGYNEQFF. The CDR3 coding sequence is TGTGCCAGCAGCTTAGGCGGGACAGGGTACAATGAGCAGTTCTTC.

This clonotype showed up many times. The chain couples TRBV20-1 to TRBJ2-1; 9 bases agree with TRBD2. CDR1 and CDR2 (germline): DFQATT, SNEGSKA (reference sequence). J gave up 7 bases and V 1 base, and 8 bases lay outside the gene matches. The CDR3 is 15 residues long. DNA for the CDR3: TGCAGTGCTAGAGGATCTAGCGGGACGGGGAATGAGCAGTTCTTC. Its translation is CSARGSSGTGNEQFF.

This clonotype has just a few counts. The chain carries TRBV5-4 and TRBJ2-4, with 9 bases matching TRBD2. CDR3 length equals 14 residues. V gave up 4 bases and J gave up 6 bases; unmatched junction bases: 5. Germline-derived CDR1 and CDR2 are SGHNT and YYREEE (reference sequence). The DNA of the CDR3 is TGTGCCAGCAGCGTGACTAGCGGTCTAAACATTCAGTACTTC. The encoded protein is CASSVTSGLNIQYF.

This chain uses TRBV20-1 with TRBJ2-3; D assignment may be TRBD1 or TRBD2 (5 bases each). The length of the CDR3 is 11 residues. The V and J ends lost 5 bases and 11 bases respectively, with 14 bases between them. Germline assignment: CDR1 DFQATT and CDR2 SNEGSKA (reference sequence). CDR3: CSAGGNNEQYF. The DNA of the CDR3 is TGCAGTGCTGGGGGAAACAATGAGCAGTATTTT.

There are many counts of this clonotype. The V and J genes are TRBV7-9 and TRBJ2-7; D remains ambiguous. CDR3 length equals 12 residues. With 2 bases removed from V and 3 bases from J, the gap between germline ends came to 5 bases. The germline V gene encodes CDR1 SEHNR and CDR2 FQNEAQ (reference sequence). CDR3 bases: TGTGCCAGCAGCTTACCGGGCTACGAGCAGTACTTC. Its protein product is CASSLPGYEQYF.

This clonotype was seen a handful of times. A much larger clone differs by one base, so this may be a read error. Because it lacks the conserved phenylalanine or tryptophan at the end, this CDR3 is likely a read error. The genes are TRBV9 and TRBJ2-1; D is uncertain. Germline V gene lookup returns CDR1 SGDLS and CDR2 YYNGEE. V lost 0 bases and J lost 7, with 8 bases in between. The CDR3 is made up of 13 amino acids. The CDR3 is CASSVAKRNEQFS. The CDR3 bases are TGTGCCAGCAGCGTAGCTAAGAGAAATGAGCAGTTCTCC.

Remarks on this clonotype: At one end, the junction sequence differs from germline, possibly due to a read error. The chain joins TRBV9 to TRBJ2-2; 7 nucleotides agree with TRBD2. The CDR3 totals 16 residues. Per the germline V gene, CDR1 is SGDLS and CDR2 is YYNGEE. CDR3 sequence (DNA): TGTGCCAGCAGCCCGGGACTATCGCCGAACACCGGGGAGCTGTCTTGG. Translating it yields CASSPGLSPNTGELSW.

The J gene is TRBJ2-1, the V gene TRBV19; 7 bases align to TRBD1. The CDR3 is 17 residues long. The V and J ends lost 5 bases and 2 bases, in that order; junction bases with no gene match: 12. Germline lookup yields CDR1 LNHDA and CDR2 SQIVND (reference sequence). CDR3 loop: CASSSDRAVGTYNEQFF. The CDR3 DNA reads as TGTGCCAGTAGTTCCGACAGGGCAGTGGGTACCTACAATGAGCAGTTCTTC.

This sequence joins TRBV20-1 and TRBJ2-7, with D unresolved. The V and J ends lost 5 bases and 3 bases respectively, with 11 bases between them. The CDR3 covers 12 residues. Germline V lookup: CDR1 DFQATT, CDR2 SNEGSKA (reference sequence). The CDR3 nucleotides are TGCAGTGCTGGGCAAGTTCACTACGAGCAGTACTTC. This sequence encodes CSAGQVHYEQYF.

Concerning this clonotype: A clone one base away is much larger, so this may be a read error. V usage is TRBV20-1 and J usage is TRBJ2-5; 7 bases match TRBD1. CDR3 length: 14 amino acids. Per germline, CDR1 DFQATT and CDR2 SNEGSKA (reference sequence). The V gene end was trimmed by 5 bases and the J gene end by 5 bases; junction bases not matched to a gene: 11. In nucleotides, the CDR3 is TGCAGTGCTGGAGTCGGGGCCAGGGGGGAGACCCAGTACTTC. Its protein is CSAGVGARGETQYF.

This clonotype has a count of ten or more. J is TRBJ2-2 and V is TRBV5-1; tentatively, D is TRBD1 (6 bases). Trimming removed 6 bases from V and 6 bases from J, with 18 bases in between. Germline assignment: CDR1 SGHRS and CDR2 YFSETQ. This CDR3 is 15 amino acids long. The DNA for the CDR3 is TGCGCCAGCAACCTTAACCAGGGGTTCGCCGGGGAGCTGTTTTTT. Encoded protein: CASNLNQGFAGELFF.

The rearrangement joins TRBV27 to TRBJ2-1; no clear D gene. Trimming removed 3 bases from V and 6 bases from J, with 6 bases in between. Germline CDR1 MNHEY, CDR2 SMNVEV (reference sequence). The CDR3 spans 12 residues. The CDR3 nucleotides read TGTGCCAGCAGTTTCTCACTCAATGAGCAGTTCTTC. Translation: CASSFSLNEQFF.

This clonotype was picked up many times. The chain combines TRBV5-1 with TRBJ2-1; 9 nucleotides agree with TRBD1. The CDR3 sequence is 16 residues long. The germline V gene has CDR1 SGHRS and CDR2 YFSETQ. J gave up 12 bases and V 5 bases, and 18 bases lay outside the gene matches. The CDR3 spells CASSPDGTGLWFGQFF. For the CDR3, the DNA is TGCGCCAGCAGTCCTGATGGGACAGGGTTGTGGTTTGGGCAGTTCTTC. Drawing the rest from reference TRBV5-1 and TRBJ2-1, the complete variable domain is KAGVTQTPRYLIKTRGQQVTLSCSPISGHRSVSWYQQTPGQGLQFLFEYFSETQRNKGNFPGRFSGRQFSNSRSEMNVSTLELGDSALYLCASSPDGTGLWFGQFFGPGTRLTVL.

V gene TRBV29-1 combines with J gene TRBJ1-2; 9 nucleotides match TRBD1. V dropped 6 bases and J dropped 5; count of bases not matched to a gene: 13. CDR1 and CDR2 from the germline V gene are SQVTM and ANQGSEA. This CDR3 is 15 amino acids long. CDR3 DNA: TGCAGCGTCCTGACAGGGGGTCAAGGAATGTATGGCTACACCTTC. It encodes CSVLTGGQGMYGYTF. Combining the CDR3 with reference TRBV29-1 and TRBJ1-2 gives the whole variable domain SAVISQKPSRDICQRGTSLTIQCQVDSQVTMMFWYRQQPGQSLTLIATANQGSEATYESGFVIDKFPISRPNLTFSTLTVSNMSPEDSSIYLCSVLTGGQGMYGYTFGSGTRLTVV.

This clonotype was seen ten or more times. The V call is TRBV29-1, the J call TRBJ2-1, with D possibly being TRBD2 (6 bases). The CDR3 has 12 amino acids. CDR1 and CDR2 from the germline V gene are SQVTM and ANQGSEA. The V gene lost 3 bases and the J gene lost 4 bases, with 7 bases spanning the gap. CDR3 bases: TGCAGCGTTGAGGCGGGGTACAATGAGCAGTTCTTC. Translated: CSVEAGYNEQFF.

This clonotype was detected ten times or more. The chain employs TRBV4-2 and TRBJ2-1, with D perhaps given as TRBD1 or TRBD2 (5 bases each). The CDR3 contains 16 residues. Trimming stripped 6 bases from V and 4 bases from J, with 19 bases between. The V gene's germline CDR1 is LGHNA and CDR2 YNFKEQ. In DNA, the CDR3 is TGTGCCAGCAGGTCCGGGGACCGGTCGGGTTACAATGAGCAGTTCTTC. It translates to CASRSGDRSGYNEQFF.

The chain recombines TRBV20-1 with TRBJ2-3; tentatively, D is TRBD2 (6 bases). The CDR3 has 15 amino acids. V gave up 0 bases and J gave up 3 bases, with 13 bases separating them. CDR1 is DFQATT, CDR2 SNEGSKA, per germline (reference sequence). Written as DNA, the CDR3 is TGCAGTGCTAGAGATGGGTGGAGGGCAACAGATACGCAGTATTTT. Amino acids: CSARDGWRATDTQYF.